One and the same sample provided the 14 T cell receptor beta chains below, sequenced in a study of control samples from healthy donors and cancer patients (dated by TCRdb to about 2020). The library was generated by the immunoSEQ multiplex PCR assay. What TCRdb holds here is the immuneACCESS table cut down to in-frame rearrangements. Part of the clones is not present; checked against another copy, under half of the missing clones reflect an unresolved V gene, and the others are unexplained. This sample comprises nearly 200,000 clones, about 90% of them detected only once. In total, the top ten clones hold approximately 1.8% of the sample. The sample consisted of blood. These receptor sequences come from a man aged 25-40 years in good health.

The genes are TRBV18 and TRBJ2-1; 7 nucleotides align to TRBD1. Germline trimming cut 8 bases from V and 6 bases from J; bases unmatched to any gene: 16. CDR1 and CDR2 from the germline V gene are KGHSH and LQKENI. The CDR3 has 16 amino acids. The CDR3 coding sequence is TGTGCCAGCCTACCATTAGCCAGGACAGGAGGCAATGAGCAGTTCTTC. It translates to CASLPLARTGGNEQFF.

This clone was counted only a few times. V gene TRBV12-3 or TRBV12-4 combines with J gene TRBJ2-2; unclear D gene. The CDR3 is 12 residues long. Between the trimmed V and J ends, which lost 3 bases and 7 bases, there was a span of 6 bases. The CDR3 loop is CASSLEGGELFF. The CDR3, as DNA: TGTGCCAGCAGTTTGGAAGGCGGGGAGCTGTTTTTT.

This clone was observed a few times. The chain combines TRBV18 with TRBJ1-2; maybe TRBD1 (5 bases). From germline, CDR1 is KGHSH and CDR2 LQKENI. V was pared by 8 bases and J by 5 bases, with 15 bases between. This CDR3 region has 13 residues. The CDR3 coding sequence is TGTGCCAGCCGTTCCGGGACGGAGTATGGCTACACCTTC. Protein sequence: CASRSGTEYGYTF.

The sample holds one count of this clone. This chain joins TRBV19 and TRBJ2-1; 8 nucleotides align to TRBD2. V shed 7 bases, J shed 2 bases, and the junction held 7 bases outside the gene matches. CDR1 and CDR2 from the germline V gene are LNHDA and SQIVND (reference sequence). This CDR3 comprises 15 residues. CDR3 protein: CASIRSGGPYNEQFF. The CDR3, as DNA: TGTGCCAGTATCCGAAGCGGGGGACCCTACAATGAGCAGTTCTTC.

The V call is TRBV6-5, the J call TRBJ1-5; D gene unclear. Trimming stripped 6 bases from V and 6 bases from J, with 12 bases between. Germline assignment: CDR1 MNHEY and CDR2 SVGAGI. The CDR3 runs to 13 residues. Here the CDR3 DNA reads TGTGCCAGCAGCGATCAGCAGTCTCAGCCCCAGCATTTT. Protein: CASSDQQSQPQHF.

This clone was observed a single time. This chain links TRBV6-5 with TRBJ1-4, with D possibly TRBD1 on 5 matching bases. Looked up from germline, CDR1 is MNHEY and CDR2 is SVGAGI. The germline V and J ends were trimmed by 5 bases and 13 bases, with 11 bases remaining between them. This CDR3 region has 11 residues. The CDR3, as DNA: TGTGCCAGCAGTACCCCCAGGGTACTGTTTTTT. The encoded protein is CASSTPRVLFF.

V gene TRBV4-1 combines with J gene TRBJ1-5; D is unclear. Germline CDR1 is MGHRA and CDR2 is YSYEKL. This CDR3 comprises 15 residues. V lost 0 bases and J 3 bases, leaving 9 bases between the germline ends. DNA for the CDR3: TGCGCCAGCAGCCAAGAAGAGTCCAACAATCAGCCCCAGCATTTT. It specifies CASSQEESNNQPQHF.

This chain joins TRBV28 and TRBJ2-7; perhaps TRBD2 as D (6 bases). The germline CDR1 and CDR2 sequences are MDHEN and SYDVKM. V lost 4 bases and J 5 bases, leaving 12 bases between the germline ends. This CDR3 region has 13 residues. CDR3 sequence: CASSSGTLNEQYF. The CDR3 DNA reads TGTGCCAGCAGTTCCGGGACTTTGAACGAGCAGTACTTC.

This clone was picked up one time. The chain has TRBV24-1 and TRBJ2-7; a possible D gene is TRBD2 (6 bases). Germline CDR1 KGHDR, CDR2 SFDVKD. Trimming took 1 base from V and 0 from J, leaving 15 bases between them. The CDR3 covers 17 residues. CDR3 in amino acids: CATSDFLGGNSSYEQYF. CDR3 in DNA: TGTGCCACCAGTGATTTTCTCGGGGGAAATAGCTCCTACGAGCAGTACTTC.

The chain is built from TRBV6-1 and TRBJ1-5; tentative D call: TRBD1 (6 bases). The CDR3 spans 15 residues. The V gene lost 3 bases and the J gene lost 3 bases, with 12 bases spanning the gap. Looked up from germline, CDR1 is MNHNS and CDR2 is SASEGT. The CDR3 is CASSETDRLNQPQHF. The CDR3, as DNA: TGTGCCAGCAGTGAGACTGACAGGCTCAATCAGCCCCAGCATTTT.

The chain joins TRBV27 to TRBJ1-5, with a tentative D call TRBD1 (6 bases). The V end was cut by 5 bases, the J end by 6 bases, with 20 bases between. Germline V gene data show CDR1 as MNHEY and CDR2 as SMNVEV (reference sequence). The CDR3 consists of 16 residues. The CDR3 nucleotides read TGTGCCAGCAGTCCCCACCGCGGACAGTCCCCTCAGCCCCAGCATTTT. The encoded protein is CASSPHRGQSPQPQHF.

Only a few counts were recorded for this clone. The chain carries TRBV7-2 and TRBJ2-1, with 9 bases identical to TRBD2. Germline loops: CDR1 SGHTA, CDR2 FQGNSA. The V segment lost 4 bases and the J segment 5 bases; nucleotides outside the gene matches: 6. This CDR3 is 15 amino acids long. The DNA for the CDR3 is TGTGCCAGCAGCTACGCGGGGGGGAAAAACAATGAGCAGTTCTTC. Encoded protein: CASSYAGGKNNEQFF.

This clone was seen just once. The chain combines TRBV19 with TRBJ1-5; 8 positions agree with TRBD1. There are 18 residues in the CDR3. Losses at the gene ends were 1 base for V and 0 bases for J; bases not matched to a gene: 8. Germline loops: CDR1 LNHDA, CDR2 SQIVND (reference sequence). The CDR3 is CASSIAPRQGYSNQPQHF. CDR3 bases: TGTGCCAGTAGTATAGCCCCCCGACAGGGGTATAGCAATCAGCCCCAGCATTTT.

This clone showed up just once. J is TRBJ1-1 and V is TRBV4-1, with 9 bases fitting TRBD1. This CDR3 is 15 amino acids long. From germline, CDR1 is MGHRA and CDR2 YSYEKL. The V and J ends lost 4 bases and 4 bases, in that order; junction bases with no gene match: 7. The CDR3 DNA sequence: TGCGCCAGCAGCCCCGGACAGGGGAAGAGCACTGAAGCTTTCTTT. This sequence encodes CASSPGQGKSTEAFF.